The clone carrying this T cell receptor beta chain was observed a handful of times. A read error may explain this, as a much larger clone is one base away. The CDR3 totals 15 residues. Germline values: CDR1 DFQATT, CDR2 SNEGSKA (reference sequence). These data are taken from a study of T cells in Graves' hyperthyroidism and ophthalmopathy. Amplification yielded TCR beta CDR3 regions, with RNA transcripts as the source. A first-round RT-PCR of the TCR CDR3 used the HTBI primer set. MiXCR was run by TCRdb on the multiplex PCR reads, yielding one entry per CDR3 protein. The repertoire holds under 350,000 distinct CDR3 sequences, with 18% as singletons.

The chain couples TRBV20-1 to TRBJ1-5; tentative D call: TRBD1 (6 bases). The sequence came from a woman between 50 and 59 years old with Graves' hyperthyroidism. The sample was blood. CDR3: CSSRAYRVSNQPQHF. DNA of the CDR3: TGCAGTTCTAGGGCCTACAGGGTGAGCAATCAGCCCCAGCATTTT.